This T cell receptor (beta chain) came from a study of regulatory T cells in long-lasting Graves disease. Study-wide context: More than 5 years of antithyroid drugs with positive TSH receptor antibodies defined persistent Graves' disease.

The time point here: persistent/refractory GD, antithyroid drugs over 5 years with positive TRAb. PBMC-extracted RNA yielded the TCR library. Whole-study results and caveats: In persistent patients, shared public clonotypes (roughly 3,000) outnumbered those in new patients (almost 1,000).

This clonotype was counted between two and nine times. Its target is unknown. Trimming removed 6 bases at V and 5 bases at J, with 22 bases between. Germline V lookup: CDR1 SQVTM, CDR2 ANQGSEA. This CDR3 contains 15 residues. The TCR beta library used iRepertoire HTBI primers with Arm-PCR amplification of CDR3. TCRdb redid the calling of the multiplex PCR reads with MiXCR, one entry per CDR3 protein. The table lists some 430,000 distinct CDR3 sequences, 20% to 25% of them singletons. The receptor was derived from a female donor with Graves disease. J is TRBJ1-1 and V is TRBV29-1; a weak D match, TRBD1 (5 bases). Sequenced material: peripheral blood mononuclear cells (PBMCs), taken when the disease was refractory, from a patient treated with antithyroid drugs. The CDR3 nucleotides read TGCAGCGTCCTCACCCTTGACAGACCTGGGACTGAAGCTTTCTTT. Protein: CSVLTLDRPGTEAFF.